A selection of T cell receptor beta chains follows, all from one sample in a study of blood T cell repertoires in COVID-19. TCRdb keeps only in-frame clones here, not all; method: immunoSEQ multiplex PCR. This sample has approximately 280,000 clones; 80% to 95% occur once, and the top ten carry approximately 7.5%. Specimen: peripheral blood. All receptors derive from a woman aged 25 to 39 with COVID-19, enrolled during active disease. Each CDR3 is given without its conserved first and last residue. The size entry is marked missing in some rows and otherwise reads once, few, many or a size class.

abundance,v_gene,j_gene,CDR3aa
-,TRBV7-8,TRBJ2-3,ASSPDPGRTDTQY
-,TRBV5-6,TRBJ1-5,ASSTGTKNQPQH
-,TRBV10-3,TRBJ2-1,AISESFSGNDEQF
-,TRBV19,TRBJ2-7,ASSPTSGYEQY
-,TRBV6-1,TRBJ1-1,ASSEALPGEAF
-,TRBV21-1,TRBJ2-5,ASSKDKGRGCQETQY
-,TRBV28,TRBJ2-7,ASSFRTSGSYEQY
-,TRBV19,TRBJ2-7,ASSFSGTSSHEQY
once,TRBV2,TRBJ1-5,ASSENRQGDSNQPQH
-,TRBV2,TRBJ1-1,ASCQGVNTEAF
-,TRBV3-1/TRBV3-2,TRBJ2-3,ASSPPTGELTDTQY
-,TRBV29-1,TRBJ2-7,SVETGRSYEQY
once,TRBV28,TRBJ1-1,ASSPPGQHTEAF
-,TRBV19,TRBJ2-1,ASSIVPAGPSYNEQF
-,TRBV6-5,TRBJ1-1,ASSRPGGGTEAF
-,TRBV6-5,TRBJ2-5,ASSFPGGQETQY
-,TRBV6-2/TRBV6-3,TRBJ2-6,ASSPRVGANVLT
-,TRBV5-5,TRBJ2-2,ASSLVGQGPGELF
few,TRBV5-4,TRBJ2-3,ASSSAQRSSTDTQY
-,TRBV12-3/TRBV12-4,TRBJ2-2,ASSFGDTGELF
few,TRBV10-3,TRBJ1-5,AIKQGGEDPQH
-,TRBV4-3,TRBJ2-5,ASSQDKPGLAGETQY
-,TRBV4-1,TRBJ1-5,ASSQGEREGQPQH
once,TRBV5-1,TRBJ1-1,ASSLSGGGNTEAF
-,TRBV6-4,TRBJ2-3,ASSGGSSTDTQY
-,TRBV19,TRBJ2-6,ASNEFSGANVLT
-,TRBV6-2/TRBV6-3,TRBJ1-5,ASSLVAGGNQPQH
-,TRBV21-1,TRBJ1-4,ASSERQLATNEKLF
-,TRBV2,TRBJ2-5,ASRRLAGVRETQY